The entry below describes one TCR beta chain. V was clipped by 4 bases and J by 5 bases, with 18 bases between them. CDR3 length: 15 amino acids. CDR1 SGHNT and CDR2 YYREEE come from the germline V gene (reference sequence). Repertoires were generated with immunoSEQ multiplex PCR, while TCRdb's copy carries only in-frame clones and drops some. The sample gives more than 150,000 clones, more than 85% of which show up once; roughly 2.3% is in the top ten. This entry is derived from a study of control samples from healthy donors and cancer patients. This receptor was identified in a man over 45 in good health. The sequenced sample consisted of blood. This chain links TRBV5-4 with TRBJ1-2; possibly TRBD1 for D (5 bases). The CDR3 DNA reads as TGTGCCAGCAGCCATGCAGGGACTGGCACTTATGGCTACACCTTC. Translation gives CASSHAGTGTYGYTF.